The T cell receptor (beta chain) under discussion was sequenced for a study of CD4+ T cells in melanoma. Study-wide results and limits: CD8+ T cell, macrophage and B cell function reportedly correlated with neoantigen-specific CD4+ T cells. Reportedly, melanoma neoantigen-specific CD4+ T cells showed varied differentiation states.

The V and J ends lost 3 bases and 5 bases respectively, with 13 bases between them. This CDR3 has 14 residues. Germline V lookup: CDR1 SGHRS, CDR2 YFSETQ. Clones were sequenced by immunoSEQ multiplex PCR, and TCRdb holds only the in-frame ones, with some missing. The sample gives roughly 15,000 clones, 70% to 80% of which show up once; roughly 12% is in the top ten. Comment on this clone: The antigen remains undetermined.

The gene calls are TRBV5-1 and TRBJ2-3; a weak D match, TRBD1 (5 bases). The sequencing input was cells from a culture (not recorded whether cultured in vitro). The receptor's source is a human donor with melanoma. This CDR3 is CASSSRQGRDTQYF. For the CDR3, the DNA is TGCGCCAGCAGCTCCCGGCAGGGAAGAGATACGCAGTATTTT.